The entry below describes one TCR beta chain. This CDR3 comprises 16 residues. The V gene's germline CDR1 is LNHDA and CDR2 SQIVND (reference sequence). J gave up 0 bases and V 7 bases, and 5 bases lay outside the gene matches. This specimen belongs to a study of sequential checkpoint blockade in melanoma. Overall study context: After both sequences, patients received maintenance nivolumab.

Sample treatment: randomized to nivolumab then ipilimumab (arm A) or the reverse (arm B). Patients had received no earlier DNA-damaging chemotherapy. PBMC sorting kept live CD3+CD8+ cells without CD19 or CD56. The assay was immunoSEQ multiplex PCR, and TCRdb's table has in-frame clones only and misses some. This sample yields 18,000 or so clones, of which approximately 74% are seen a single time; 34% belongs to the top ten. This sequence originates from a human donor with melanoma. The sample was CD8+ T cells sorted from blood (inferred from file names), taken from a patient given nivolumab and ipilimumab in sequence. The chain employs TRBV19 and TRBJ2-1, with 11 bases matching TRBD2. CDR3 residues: CASMGLAESSYNEQFF. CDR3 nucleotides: TGTGCCAGTATGGGACTAGCGGAAAGCTCCTACAATGAGCAGTTCTTC.